This passage covers 11 T cell receptor beta chains from one sample sequenced in a study of blood T cells in healthy people across ages. A second PCR, run for about 7 to 11 cycles, used a sample-barcoded 5' primer plus a J-beta primer mix. TCRdb re-called the 5' RACE reads through MiXCR, storing one row per CDR3 protein. The sample has about 930,000 distinct CDR3 sequences; almost 30% are singletons. These same data were also listed under a study on T cells of mothers and their children.

The specimen was blood. The receptors come from a woman aged 40 to 49 in good health.

This clonotype was recorded at least ten times. V gene TRBV4-1 combines with J gene TRBJ1-2, with no clear D. V was cut by 1 base and J by 0 bases, with 9 bases left in between. Germline CDR1 MGHRA, CDR2 YSYEKL. CDR3 length: 15 residues. The CDR3 loop reads CASSQVSGTNYGYTF. CDR3 sequence (DNA): TGCGCCAGCAGCCAAGTCTCCGGGACTAACTATGGCTACACCTTC.

This clonotype was counted only a few times. The gene calls are TRBV6-2 or TRBV6-3 and TRBJ2-1; 9 nucleotides align to TRBD2. From germline, CDR1 is MNHEY and CDR2 SVGEGT. CDR3 length: 14 amino acids. The trim removed 11 bases at V and 5 bases at J, leaving 10 bases unmatched. The chain's CDR3 is CAPMASGDDNEQFF. CDR3 sequence (DNA): TGTGCCCCCATGGCTAGCGGGGACGACAATGAGCAGTTCTTC.

This chain links TRBV9 with TRBJ2-1; the D gene could be TRBD1 or TRBD2 (6 bases each). V gave up 0 bases and J gave up 4 bases, with 11 bases separating them. The CDR3 length is 15 residues. Germline V gene lookup returns CDR1 SGDLS and CDR2 YYNGEE. The CDR3 DNA sequence: TGTGCCAGCAGCGTAGGGTTAGGGGGGTACAATGAGCAGTTCTTC. This codes for CASSVGLGGYNEQFF.

The chain couples TRBV18 to TRBJ1-1; D remains ambiguous. V lost 8 bases to trimming and J lost 1 base, with 17 bases between them. This CDR3 has 15 residues. The germline gives CDR1 KGHSH, CDR2 LQKENI. The CDR3 is CASTATTATNTEAFF. The CDR3 region has the DNA TGTGCCAGCACCGCAACAACAGCGACGAACACTGAAGCTTTCTTT.

V is TRBV6-1 and J is TRBJ1-5; perhaps TRBD1 as D (6 bases). Germline CDR1 and CDR2: MNHNS and SASEGT. The CDR3 has 18 residues. With 2 bases removed from V and 3 bases from J, the gap between germline ends came to 20 bases. Here the CDR3 reads CASSEPSGHYMNNQPQHF. CDR3 bases: TGTGCCAGCAGTGAACCTTCGGGACACTACATGAACAATCAGCCCCAGCATTTT.

At least ten counts were recorded for this clonotype. This rearrangement joins TRBV12-3 or TRBV12-4 to TRBJ2-5; maybe TRBD1 (6 bases). V lost 3 bases, J lost 7 bases, and 15 bases lay in between. This CDR3 contains 14 residues. The CDR3 loop reads CASSLSQGLGTQYF. The CDR3 DNA reads TGTGCCAGCAGTTTGAGCCAGGGGTTAGGGACCCAGTACTTC.

Comments on this clonotype: With a much larger clone just one base away, this may be a read error. This sequence joins TRBV20-1 and TRBJ1-6, with TRBD1 matching over 8 bases. Trimming took 8 bases from V and 9 from J; bases not matched to a gene: 12. This CDR3 has 14 residues. Germline V CDR1 and CDR2: DFQATT, SNEGSKA (reference sequence). The CDR3 region is CSTPLNRGGSPLHF. The CDR3 DNA reads as TGCAGTACTCCCCTCAACAGGGGGGGTTCACCCCTCCACTTT.

V usage is TRBV5-1 and J usage is TRBJ1-1; D unresolved. Per the germline V gene, CDR1 is SGHRS and CDR2 is YFSETQ. This CDR3 contains 14 residues. The V gene lost 1 base and the J gene lost 5 bases, with 12 bases spanning the gap. CDR3 sequence (DNA): TGCGCCAGCAGCTTGTCTCTAGGGAAGACTGAAGCTTTCTTT. Translated, it gives CASSLSLGKTEAFF.

This chain joins TRBV7-2 and TRBJ2-5; TRBD2 matches at 8 bases. The CDR3 is made up of 15 amino acids. Per germline, CDR1 SGHTA and CDR2 FQGNSA. Trimming at V came to 1 base and at J to 1 base, leaving 2 bases not matched to a gene. The DNA for the CDR3 is TGTGCCAGCAGCTTAGATGCGGGGGGCCAAGAGACCCAGTACTTC. It codes for CASSLDAGGQETQYF.

This clonotype was found many times. This chain links TRBV10-3 with TRBJ1-2; D might be TRBD1 (5 bases). CDR3 length equals 14 residues. V dropped 3 bases and J dropped 8 bases, with 16 bases sitting between them. Germline loops: CDR1 ENHRY, CDR2 SYGVKD. The CDR3 loop is CAISERGSSGGYTF. CDR3 sequence (DNA): TGTGCCATCAGTGAAAGGGGATCGTCGGGCGGCTACACCTTC.

This clonotype was seen many times. The chain is built from TRBV3-1 and TRBJ2-1; possibly TRBD1 for D (6 bases). Looked up from germline, CDR1 is LGHDT and CDR2 is YNNKEL (reference sequence). Trimming removed 3 bases from V and 5 bases from J, with 8 bases in between. The CDR3 is 13 amino acids. The CDR3 here is CASSHYRDNEQFF. The CDR3 DNA follows: TGTGCCAGCAGCCACTACAGGGACAATGAGCAGTTCTTC.